These 5 T cell receptor beta chains came from one sample sequenced in a study of T cell repertoires in cytomegalovirus infection (dated by TCRdb to between 2019 and 2020). What the treatment or condition label conveys for this sample: in vitro stimulation with specific CMV peptide epitopes to enrich CMV-specific T cells. Antigen specificity for these receptors is unknown. The run used an Illumina HiSeq 1500. The public reads were run again by TCRdb, first through fastp at Q25 and then through MiXCR, and only productive beta chains were kept. Entries are consolidated by CDR3 protein sequence, retaining the most common genes and DNA. This sample has around 70,000 distinct CDR3 sequences in its table, and around 30% of those were observed once. 59% of the sample is held by the ten biggest clonotypes. Specimen: CD8+ T cells from cultured PBMCs, collected from culture after CMV antigen stimulation. The receptors were sampled from a human donor in good health (CMV status not recorded). Some clones in this sample may be carry-over from other donors' samples.

This clonotype was found many times. One junction end does not reproduce the germline sequence, and a read error may be involved. V gene TRBV6-1 combines with J gene TRBJ2-7, with D hard to call. The CDR3 extends over 13 amino acids. CDR1 MNHNS and CDR2 SASEGT come from the germline V gene. DNA of the CDR3: TGTGCCAGCAGTGAAGAAGTTTTAGGATTCGGTGGCTTC. This translates into CASSEEVLGFGGF.

The rearrangement joins TRBV24-1 to TRBJ2-3, with a weak D call TRBD1 (6 bases). Between the trimmed V and J ends, which lost 0 bases and 0 bases, there was a span of 12 bases. Germline-derived CDR1 and CDR2 are KGHDR and SFDVKD. The CDR3 extends over 17 amino acids. The CDR3 DNA follows: TGTGCCACCAGTGATTTGCCTGGGGGCCCTAGCACAGATACGCAGTATTTT. This gives the protein CATSDLPGGPSTDTQYF.

The gene calls are TRBV28 and TRBJ2-7, with 7 nucleotides matching TRBD1. CDR3 length equals 14 residues. Germline trimming cut 6 bases from V and 0 bases from J; bases unmatched to any gene: 5. CDR1 and CDR2 from the germline V gene are MDHEN and SYDVKM. Written as DNA, the CDR3 is TGTGCCAGCAGAGGCCGGGACAGCTCCTACGAGCAGTACTTC. Translating gives CASRGRDSSYEQYF.

The V call is TRBV7-6, the J call TRBJ2-1; possible D gene TRBD1, 6 bases. There are 15 residues in the CDR3. Trimming cost V 1 base and J 0 bases, with 7 bases left between them. In germline, CDR1 is SGHVS, CDR2 FNYEAQ. CDR3 sequence: CASSLEGDSYNEQFF. The CDR3 region has the DNA TGTGCCAGCAGCTTAGAGGGGGACTCCTACAATGAGCAGTTCTTC.

The J gene is TRBJ2-5, the V gene TRBV7-6; D assignment may be TRBD1 or TRBD2 (5 bases each). V lost 3 bases to trimming and J lost 7 bases, with 9 bases between them. This CDR3 contains 12 residues. Per germline, CDR1 SGHVS and CDR2 FNYEAQ. CDR3 bases: TGTGCCAGCAGCTTGGGGGATGGGACCCAGTACTTC. Translation: CASSLGDGTQYF.